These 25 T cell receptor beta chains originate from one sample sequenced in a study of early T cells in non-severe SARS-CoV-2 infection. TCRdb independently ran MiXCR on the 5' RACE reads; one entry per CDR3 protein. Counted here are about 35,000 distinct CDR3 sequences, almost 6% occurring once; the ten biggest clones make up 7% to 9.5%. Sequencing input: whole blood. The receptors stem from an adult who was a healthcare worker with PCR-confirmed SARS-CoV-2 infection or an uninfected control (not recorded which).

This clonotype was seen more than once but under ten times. CDR3 in amino acids: CSASSGQGFKHTQYF. The DNA for the CDR3 is TGCAGTGCTAGCTCGGGACAGGGTTTCAAGCATACGCAGTATTTT. The V call is TRBV20-1, the J call TRBJ2-3; 9 bases are shared with TRBD1. Germline lookup yields CDR1 DFQATT and CDR2 SNEGSKA (reference sequence). The V segment lost 3 bases and the J segment 7 bases; nucleotides outside the gene matches: 11. The CDR3 runs 15 residues.

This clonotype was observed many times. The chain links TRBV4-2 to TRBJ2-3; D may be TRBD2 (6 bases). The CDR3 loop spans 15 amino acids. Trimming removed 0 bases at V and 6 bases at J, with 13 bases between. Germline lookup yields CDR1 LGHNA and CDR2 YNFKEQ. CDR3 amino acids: CASSQEVRRADTQYF. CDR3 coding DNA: TGTGCCAGCAGCCAAGAGGTGAGGAGGGCGGATACGCAGTATTTT.

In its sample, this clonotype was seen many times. The CDR3 nucleotides read TGTGCCAGCAGCTTAGACTACACTGAAGCTTTCTTT. Translation gives CASSLDYTEAFF. V usage is TRBV11-3 and J usage is TRBJ1-1; D not resolved. The germline V and J ends were trimmed by 0 bases and 3 bases, with 2 bases remaining between them. CDR3 length: 12 residues. From germline, CDR1 is SGHNT and CDR2 YENEEA. The entire variable domain, with the rest obtained from reference TRBV11-3 and TRBJ1-1, is as follows: EAGVVQSPRYKIIEKKQPVAFWCNPISGHNTLYWYLQNLGQGPELLIRYENEEAVDDSQLPKDRFSAERLKGVDSTLKIQPAELGDSAVYLCASSLDYTEAFFGQGTRLTVV.

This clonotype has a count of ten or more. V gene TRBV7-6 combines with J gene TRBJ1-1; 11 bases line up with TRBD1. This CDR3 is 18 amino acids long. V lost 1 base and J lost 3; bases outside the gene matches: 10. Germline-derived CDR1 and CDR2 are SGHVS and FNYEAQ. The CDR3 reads CASSLGPGQGASYTEAFF. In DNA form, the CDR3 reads TGTGCCAGCAGCTTAGGGCCCGGACAGGGGGCCTCGTACACTGAAGCTTTCTTT.

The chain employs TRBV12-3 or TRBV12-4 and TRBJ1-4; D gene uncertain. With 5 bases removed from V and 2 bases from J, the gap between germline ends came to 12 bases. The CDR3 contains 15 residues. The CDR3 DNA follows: TGTGCCAGCAGTGGACGCAGAAGGACTAATGAAAAACTGTTTTTT. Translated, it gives CASSGRRRTNEKLFF.

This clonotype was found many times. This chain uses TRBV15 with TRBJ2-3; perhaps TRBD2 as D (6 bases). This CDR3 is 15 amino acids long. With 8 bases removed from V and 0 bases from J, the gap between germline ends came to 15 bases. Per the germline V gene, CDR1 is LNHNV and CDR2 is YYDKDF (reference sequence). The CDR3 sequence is CATHPRSGSTDTQYF. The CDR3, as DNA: TGTGCCACCCACCCCAGGAGCGGGAGCACAGATACGCAGTATTTT. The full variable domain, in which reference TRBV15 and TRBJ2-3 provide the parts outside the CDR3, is DAMVIQNPRYQVTQFGKPVTLSCSQTLNHNVMYWYQQKSSQAPKLLFHYYDKDFNNEADTPDNFQSRRPNTSFCFLDIRSPGLGDTAMYLCATHPRSGSTDTQYFGPGTRLTVL.

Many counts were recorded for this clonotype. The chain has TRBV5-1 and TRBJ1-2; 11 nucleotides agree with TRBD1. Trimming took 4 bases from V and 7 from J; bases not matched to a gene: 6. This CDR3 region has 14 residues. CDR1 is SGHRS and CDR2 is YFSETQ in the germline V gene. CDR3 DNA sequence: TGCGCCAGCAGCGCCGGGACAGGGGGTCTTGGCTACACCTTC. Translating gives CASSAGTGGLGYTF.

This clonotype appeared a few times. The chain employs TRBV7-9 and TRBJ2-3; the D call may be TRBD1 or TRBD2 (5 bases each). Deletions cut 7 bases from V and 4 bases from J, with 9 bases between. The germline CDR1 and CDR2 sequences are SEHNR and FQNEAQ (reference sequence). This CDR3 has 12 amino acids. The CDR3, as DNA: TGTGCCAGCACCCGGGGCGCAGATACGCAGTATTTT. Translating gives CASTRGADTQYF. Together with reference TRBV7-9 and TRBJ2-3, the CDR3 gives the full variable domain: DTGVSQNPRHKITKRGQNVTFRCDPISEHNRLYWYRQTLGQGPEFLTYFQNEAQLEKSRLLSDRFSAERPKGSFSTLEIQRTEQGDSAMYLCASTRGADTQYFGPGTRLTVL.

The CDR3 is CASSTQFGGSDTEAFF. In nucleotides, the CDR3 is TGTGCCAGCAGCACACAGTTTGGGGGCTCGGACACTGAAGCTTTCTTT. V gene TRBV9 combines with J gene TRBJ1-1; maybe TRBD1 (6 bases). The CDR3 is 16 amino acids. Germline V gene data show CDR1 as SGDLS and CDR2 as YYNGEE. V gave up 4 bases and J gave up 3 bases, with 19 bases separating them. Full variable domain (missing parts from reference TRBV9 and TRBJ1-1): DSGVTQTPKHLITATGQRVTLRCSPRSGDLSVYWYQQSLDQGLQFLIQYYNGEERAKGNILERFSAQQFPDLHSELNLSSLELGDSALYFCASSTQFGGSDTEAFFGQGTRLTVV.

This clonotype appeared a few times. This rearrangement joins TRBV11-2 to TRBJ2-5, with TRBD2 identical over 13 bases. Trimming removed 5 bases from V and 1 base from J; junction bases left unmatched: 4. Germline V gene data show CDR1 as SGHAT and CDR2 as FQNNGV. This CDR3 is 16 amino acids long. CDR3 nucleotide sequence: TGTGCCAGCAGCCGACTAGCGGGGGGTCCCCAAGAGACCCAGTACTTC. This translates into CASSRLAGGPQETQYF.

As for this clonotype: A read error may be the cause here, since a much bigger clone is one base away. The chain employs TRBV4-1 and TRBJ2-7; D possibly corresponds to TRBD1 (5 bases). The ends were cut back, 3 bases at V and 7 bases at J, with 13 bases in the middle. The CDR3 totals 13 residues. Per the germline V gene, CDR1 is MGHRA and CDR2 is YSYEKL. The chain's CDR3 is CASSQDTPEEQYF. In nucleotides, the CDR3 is TGCGCCAGCAGCCAGGACACTCCCGAGGAGCAGTACTTC.

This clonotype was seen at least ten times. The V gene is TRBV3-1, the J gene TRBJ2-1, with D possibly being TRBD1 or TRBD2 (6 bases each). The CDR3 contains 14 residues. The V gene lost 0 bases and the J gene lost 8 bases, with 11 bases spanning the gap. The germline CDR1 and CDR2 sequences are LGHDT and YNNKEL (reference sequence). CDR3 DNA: TGTGCCAGCAGCCAAGAAATTGGGGGGCATGAGCAGTTCTTC. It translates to CASSQEIGGHEQFF.

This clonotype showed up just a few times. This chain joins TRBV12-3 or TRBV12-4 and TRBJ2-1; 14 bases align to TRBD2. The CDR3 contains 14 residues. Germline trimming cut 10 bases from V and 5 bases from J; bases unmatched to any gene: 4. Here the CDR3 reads CATGTSGGDNEQFF. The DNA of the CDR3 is TGTGCCACTGGGACTAGCGGGGGAGACAATGAGCAGTTCTTC.

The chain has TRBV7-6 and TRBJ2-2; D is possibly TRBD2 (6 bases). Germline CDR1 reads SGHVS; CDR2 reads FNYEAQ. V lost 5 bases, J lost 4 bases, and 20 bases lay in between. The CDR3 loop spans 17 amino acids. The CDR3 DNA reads TGTGCCAGCAGCCCTAGCGTGGGGCGCCCAGTCACCGGGGAGCTGTTTTTT. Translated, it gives CASSPSVGRPVTGELFF.

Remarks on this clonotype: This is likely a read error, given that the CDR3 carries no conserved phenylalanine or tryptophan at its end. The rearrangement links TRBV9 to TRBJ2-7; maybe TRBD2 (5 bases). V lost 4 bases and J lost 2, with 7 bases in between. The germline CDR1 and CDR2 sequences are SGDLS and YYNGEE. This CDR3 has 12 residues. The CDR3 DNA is TGTGCCAGCAGCCCGGGGACCTACGAGCAGTACTTA. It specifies CASSPGTYEQYL.

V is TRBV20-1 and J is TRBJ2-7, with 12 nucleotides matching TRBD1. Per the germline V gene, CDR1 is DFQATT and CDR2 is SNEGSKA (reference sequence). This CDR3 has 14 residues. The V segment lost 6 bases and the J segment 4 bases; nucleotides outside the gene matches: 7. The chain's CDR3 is CSAPGTGGSYEQYF. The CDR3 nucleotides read TGCAGTGCCCCCGGGACAGGGGGCTCTTACGAGCAGTACTTC.

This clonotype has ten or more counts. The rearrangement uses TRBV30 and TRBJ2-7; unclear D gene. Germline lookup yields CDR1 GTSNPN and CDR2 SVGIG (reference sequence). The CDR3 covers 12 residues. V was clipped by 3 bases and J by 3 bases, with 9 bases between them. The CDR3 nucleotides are TGTGCCTGGAGCCCTGGCAGCTACGAGCAGTACTTC. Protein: CAWSPGSYEQYF.

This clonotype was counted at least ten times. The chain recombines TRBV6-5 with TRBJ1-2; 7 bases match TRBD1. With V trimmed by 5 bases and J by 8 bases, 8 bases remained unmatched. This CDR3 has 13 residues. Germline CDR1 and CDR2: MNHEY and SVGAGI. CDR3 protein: CASSRGQDRGYTF. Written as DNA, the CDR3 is TGTGCCAGCAGTCGCGGACAGGATCGGGGCTACACCTTC.

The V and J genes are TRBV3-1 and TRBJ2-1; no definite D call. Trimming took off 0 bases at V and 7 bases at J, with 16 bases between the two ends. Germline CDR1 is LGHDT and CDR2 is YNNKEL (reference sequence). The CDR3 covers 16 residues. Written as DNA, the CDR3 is TGTGCCAGCAGCCAAGATTGGAGATTTTCGCTAAATGAGCAGTTCTTC. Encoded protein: CASSQDWRFSLNEQFF.

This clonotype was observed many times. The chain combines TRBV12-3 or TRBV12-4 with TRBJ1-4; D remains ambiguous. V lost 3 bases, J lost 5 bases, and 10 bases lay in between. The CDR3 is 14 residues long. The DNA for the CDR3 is TGTGCCAGCAGTTTTGGACGGAAGAATGAAAAACTGTTTTTT. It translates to CASSFGRKNEKLFF.

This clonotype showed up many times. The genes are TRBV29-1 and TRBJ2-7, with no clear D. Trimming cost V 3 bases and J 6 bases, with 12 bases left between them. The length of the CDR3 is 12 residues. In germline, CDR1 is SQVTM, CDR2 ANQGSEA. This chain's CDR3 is CSVDANSGEQYF. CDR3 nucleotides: TGCAGCGTTGATGCCAACTCGGGCGAGCAGTACTTC.

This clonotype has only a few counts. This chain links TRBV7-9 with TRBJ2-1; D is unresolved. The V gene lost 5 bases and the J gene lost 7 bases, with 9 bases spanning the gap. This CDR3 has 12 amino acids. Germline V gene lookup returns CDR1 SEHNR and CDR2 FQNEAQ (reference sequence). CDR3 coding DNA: TGTGCCAGCAGCGGAATAGGGAATGAGCAGTTCTTC. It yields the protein CASSGIGNEQFF. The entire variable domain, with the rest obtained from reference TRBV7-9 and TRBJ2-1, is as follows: DTGVSQNPRHKITKRGQNVTFRCDPISEHNRLYWYRQTLGQGPEFLTYFQNEAQLEKSRLLSDRFSAERPKGSFSTLEIQRTEQGDSAMYLCASSGIGNEQFFGPGTRLTVL.

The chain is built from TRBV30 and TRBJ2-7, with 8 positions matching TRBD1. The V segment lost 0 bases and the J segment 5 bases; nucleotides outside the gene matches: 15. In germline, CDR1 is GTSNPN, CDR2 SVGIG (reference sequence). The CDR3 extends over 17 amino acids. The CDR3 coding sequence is TGTGCCTGGAGTGTAACGACAGGGGCCCGAATTTGGGACGAGCAGTACTTC. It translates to CAWSVTTGARIWDEQYF. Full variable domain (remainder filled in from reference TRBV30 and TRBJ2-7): SQTIHQWPATLVQPVGSPLSLECTVEGTSNPNLYWYRQAAGRGLQLLFYSVGIGQISSEVPQNLSASRPQDRQFILSSKKLLLSDSGFYLCAWSVTTGARIWDEQYFGPGTRLTVT.

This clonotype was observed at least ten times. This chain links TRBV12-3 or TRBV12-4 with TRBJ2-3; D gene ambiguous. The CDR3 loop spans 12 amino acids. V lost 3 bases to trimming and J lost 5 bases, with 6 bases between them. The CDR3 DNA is TGTGCCAGCAGTTTTACCCGAGATACGCAGTATTTT. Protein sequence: CASSFTRDTQYF.

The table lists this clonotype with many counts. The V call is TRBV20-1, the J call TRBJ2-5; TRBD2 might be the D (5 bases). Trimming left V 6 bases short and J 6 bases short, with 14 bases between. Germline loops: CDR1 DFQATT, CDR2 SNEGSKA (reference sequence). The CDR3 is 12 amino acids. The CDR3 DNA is TGCAGTGCGTCGACTGGGAGCAAGACCCAGTACTTC. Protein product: CSASTGSKTQYF.